The sequence of this T cell receptor (beta chain) was determined in a study of CD8 T cells in ankylosing spondylitis. TCRdb independently ran MiXCR on the 5' RACE reads; one entry per CDR3 protein. Here the sample spans a few hundred thousand distinct CDR3 sequences, 11% being singletons. Findings and caveats of the study: Reports of some motif variants in reactive arthritis synovial fluid and blood predate this one. Typical of ankylosing spondylitis blood, it appeared, was a TCR beta motif of 7 or 8 highly homologous variants. Clones linked to disease were reported to show significant enrichment in matched ankylosing spondylitis synovial fluid.

Germline V CDR1 and CDR2: KGHSH, LQKENI. The germline V and J ends were trimmed by 3 bases and 4 bases, with 9 bases remaining between them. This CDR3 comprises 13 residues. This clonotype was picked up many times. Antigen unknown. The sequenced sample was blood, either unsorted or a sorted T cell fraction (not recorded which). This TCR derives from a female donor with ankylosing spondylitis or in good health (not recorded which). V is TRBV18 and J is TRBJ2-5; D is ambiguous. CDR3 DNA: TGTGCCAGCTCACCTAACCTCAGAGAGACCCAGTACTTC. Protein: CASSPNLRETQYF.